The sequence of this TCR beta chain was determined in a study of T cell responses to AZD1222 COVID-19 vaccine. General observations from the study: Females made up more of the donors, who were largely white British, and clonal diversity may have come out too low.

Per germline, CDR1 SGDLS and CDR2 YYNGEE. The CDR3 is made up of 13 amino acids. V was pared by 3 bases and J by 5 bases, with 9 bases between. Profiling relied on immunoSEQ multiplex PCR, and the TCRdb table lists in-frame clones only, not all of them. The table lists 90,000 to 120,000 clones, about 90% of them singletons. As regards this clone: Its antigen is still unknown.

The chain joins TRBV9 to TRBJ2-1; D remains ambiguous. This clonotype was sampled from an adult who received the AZD1222 COVID-19 vaccine. Here the sequenced sample was peripheral blood, taken 28 days after the second AZD1222 dose. The CDR3 DNA is TGTGCCAGCAGCGGACTTTTCGACAATGAGCAGTTCTTC. Translating it yields CASSGLFDNEQFF.